A selection of T cell receptor beta chains follows, all from one sample in a study of CD8 T cells in Susac syndrome. TCRdb re-derived calls from the immunoSEQ multiplex PCR reads in MiXCR, one entry per CDR3 protein. The sample holds 250,000 to 300,000 distinct CDR3 sequences, about 88% seen once. Sequenced sample: CD8+ T cells from PBMCs. The origin of the receptors is a human donor with multiple sclerosis. Each CDR3 is given with its conserved first and last residue. D genes are given only for firm matches. For some rows the clone size is stated as once, few or many, or as a class when expanded; others skip it.

>TRBV20-1|-|-|TRBJ2-1
CSARGDVHYNEQFF
TGCAGTGCTAGAGGGGACGTCCACTACAATGAGCAGTTCTTC
>TRBV27|few|TRBD1|TRBJ2-5
CASSLGQGETQYF
TGTGCCAGCAGCTTGGGACAGGGAGAGACCCAGTACTTC
>TRBV1|-|-|TRBJ2-7
CTSSQGPNYYEQYF
TGCACCAGCAGCCAAGGACCAAATTACTACGAGCAGTACTTC
>TRBV6-2/TRBV6-3|-|-|TRBJ2-1
CASSYGRLNEQFF
TGTGCCAGCAGTTACGGCCGACTAAATGAGCAGTTCTTC
>TRBV9|-|-|TRBJ2-6
CASSFHRSSGANVLTF
TGTGCCAGCAGCTTCCACCGCTCCTCTGGGGCCAACGTCCTGACTTTC
>TRBV27|-|-|TRBJ2-1
CASKGGMADEQFF
TGTGCCAGCAAAGGGGGTATGGCGGATGAGCAGTTCTTC
>TRBV11-2|-|-|TRBJ1-1
CASSLFSLRRSSWDTEAFF
TGTGCCAGCAGCTTATTTTCACTTCGAAGGAGCTCTTGGGACACTGAAGCTTTCTTT
>TRBV12-3/TRBV12-4|-|-|TRBJ2-7
CASSLEGKIYEQYF
TGTGCCAGCAGTCTCGAGGGGAAGATCTACGAGCAGTACTTC
>TRBV5-1|-|-|TRBJ2-2
CASSFTENTGELFF
TGCGCCAGCAGCTTTACAGAGAACACCGGGGAGCTGTTTTTT
>TRBV3-1|-|-|TRBJ2-5
CASSQDRTTYQETQYF
TGTGCCAGCAGCCAAGATCGTACTACCTATCAAGAGACCCAGTACTTC
>TRBV29-1|few|-|TRBJ2-7
CSVNQGFQQYF
TGCAGCGTTAACCAGGGCTTCCAGCAGTACTTC
>TRBV20-1|-|TRBD1|TRBJ1-2
CSARDGTGYGYTF
TGCAGTGCTAGAGACGGGACAGGATATGGCTACACCTTC
>TRBV3-1|-|TRBD2|TRBJ2-1
CASSSGTSLGNEQFF
TGTGCCAGCAGCTCCGGGACTAGTTTAGGCAATGAGCAGTTCTTC
>TRBV5-4|-|-|TRBJ1-5
CASSPGEPGFSNQPQHF
TGTGCCAGCAGCCCTGGAGAGCCGGGATTTAGCAATCAGCCCCAGCATTTT
>TRBV23-1|-|-|TRBJ1-5
CASSRDKRGCQPQHF
TGCGCCAGCAGTCGGGATAAGAGGGGATGTCAGCCCCAGCATTTT
>TRBV7-6|-|-|TRBJ2-7
CASSPIMSSYEQYF
TGTGCCAGCAGCCCCATTATGTCCTCCTACGAGCAGTACTTC
>TRBV5-6|-|-|TRBJ1-3
CASSLPSSGNTIYF
TGTGCCAGCAGCTTGCCCTCCTCTGGAAACACCATATATTTT
>TRBV28|-|-|TRBJ2-1
CASSFRVSEQFF
TGTGCCAGCAGTTTTCGCGTCAGTGAGCAGTTCTTC
>TRBV7-9|-|-|TRBJ2-7
CASSPHDGGSASYEQYF
TGTGCCAGCAGCCCCCATGACGGCGGTTCTGCCTCCTACGAGCAGTACTTC
>TRBV10-3|few|TRBD1|TRBJ2-6
CAIRRTGDSSGANVLTF
TGTGCCATCAGACGGACAGGGGACAGCTCTGGGGCCAACGTCCTGACTTTC
>TRBV6-6|-|TRBD2|TRBJ2-5
CASRPTLAGGHETQYF
TGTGCCAGCAGACCAACACTAGCGGGGGGGCACGAGACCCAGTACTTC
>TRBV5-1|-|TRBD2|TRBJ2-3
CASSSYSPIGLAGGTDTQYF
TGCGCCAGCAGCTCCTACTCCCCTATCGGACTAGCGGGAGGAACAGATACGCAGTATTTT
>TRBV10-3|-|-|TRBJ1-1
CAISEGRQVEAFF
TGTGCCATCAGTGAGGGGAGACAGGTTGAAGCTTTCTTT